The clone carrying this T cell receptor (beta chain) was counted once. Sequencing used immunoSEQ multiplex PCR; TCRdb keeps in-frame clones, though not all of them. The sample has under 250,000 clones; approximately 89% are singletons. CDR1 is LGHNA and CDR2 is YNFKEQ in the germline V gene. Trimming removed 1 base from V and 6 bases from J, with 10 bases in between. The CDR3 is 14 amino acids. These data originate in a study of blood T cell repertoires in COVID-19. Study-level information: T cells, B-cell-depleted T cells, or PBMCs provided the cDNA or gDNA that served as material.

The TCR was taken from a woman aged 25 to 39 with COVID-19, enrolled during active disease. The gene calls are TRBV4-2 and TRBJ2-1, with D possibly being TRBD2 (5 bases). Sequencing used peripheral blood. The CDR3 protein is CASSQVRELNEQFF. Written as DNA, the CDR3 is TGTGCCAGCAGCCAAGTGAGGGAGCTCAATGAGCAGTTCTTC.